This TCR beta chain was sequenced for a study of blood T cell repertoires in COVID-19. Study at large: Material from acute and convalescent COVID-19 was sourced from the United States, Italy and Spain. PBMCs, B-cell-depleted T cells, or T cells were the source of the cDNA or gDNA that made up the material.

Germline loops: CDR1 SGHRS, CDR2 YFSETQ. The CDR3 is 18 amino acids. V gave up 0 bases and J gave up 0 bases, with 13 bases separating them. TCRdb's copy holds only in-frame clones and misses some; the assay was immunoSEQ multiplex PCR. The sample consists of some 200,000 clones, about 89% of them appearing once. The sequence came from a woman in her forties with acute or convalescent COVID-19. The V call is TRBV5-1, the J call TRBJ2-6; tentatively, D is TRBD1 (5 bases). The specimen was peripheral blood. In DNA form, the CDR3 reads TGCGCCAGCAGCTTGGGGCCAGGGCCCAACTCTGGGGCCAACGTCCTGACTTTC. It translates to CASSLGPGPNSGANVLTF.